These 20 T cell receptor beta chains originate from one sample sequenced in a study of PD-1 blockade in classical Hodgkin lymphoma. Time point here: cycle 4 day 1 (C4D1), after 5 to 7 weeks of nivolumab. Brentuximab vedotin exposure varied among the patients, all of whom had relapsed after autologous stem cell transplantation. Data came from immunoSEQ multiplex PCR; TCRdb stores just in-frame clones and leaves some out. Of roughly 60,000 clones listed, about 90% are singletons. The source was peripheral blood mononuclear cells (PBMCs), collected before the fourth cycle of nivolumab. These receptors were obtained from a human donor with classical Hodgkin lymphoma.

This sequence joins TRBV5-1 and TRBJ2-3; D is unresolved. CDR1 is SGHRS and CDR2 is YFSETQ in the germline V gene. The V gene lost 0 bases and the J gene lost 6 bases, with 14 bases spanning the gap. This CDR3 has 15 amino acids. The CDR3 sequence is CASSLVSAEADTQYF. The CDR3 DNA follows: TGCGCCAGCAGCTTGGTTTCGGCAGAGGCTGATACGCAGTATTTT.

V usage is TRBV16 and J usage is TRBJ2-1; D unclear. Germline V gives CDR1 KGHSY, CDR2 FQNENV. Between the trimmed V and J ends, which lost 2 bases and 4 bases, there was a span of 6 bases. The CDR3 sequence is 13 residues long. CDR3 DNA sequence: TGTGCCAGCAGCCAACCCGTTTACAATGAGCAGTTCTTC. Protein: CASSQPVYNEQFF.

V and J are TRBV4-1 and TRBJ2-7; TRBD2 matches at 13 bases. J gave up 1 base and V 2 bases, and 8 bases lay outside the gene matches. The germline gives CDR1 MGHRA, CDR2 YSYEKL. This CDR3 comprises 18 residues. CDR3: CASSQLAPLAGGSYEQYF. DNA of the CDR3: TGCGCCAGCAGCCAATTAGCCCCACTAGCGGGGGGGTCCTACGAGCAGTACTTC.

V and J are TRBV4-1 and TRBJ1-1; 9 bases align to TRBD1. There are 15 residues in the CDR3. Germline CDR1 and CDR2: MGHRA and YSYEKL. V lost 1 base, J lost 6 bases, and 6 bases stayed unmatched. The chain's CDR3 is CASSQVGQGSAEAFF. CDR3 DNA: TGCGCCAGCAGCCAAGTCGGACAGGGGAGTGCTGAAGCTTTCTTT.

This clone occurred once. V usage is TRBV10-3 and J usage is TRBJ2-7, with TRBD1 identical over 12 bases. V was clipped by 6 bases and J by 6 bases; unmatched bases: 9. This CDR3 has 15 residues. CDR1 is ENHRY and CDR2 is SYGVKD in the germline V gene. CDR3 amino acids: CAISPTGQGAGEQYF. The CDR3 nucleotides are TGTGCCATCAGCCCAACGGGACAGGGGGCAGGCGAGCAGTACTTC.

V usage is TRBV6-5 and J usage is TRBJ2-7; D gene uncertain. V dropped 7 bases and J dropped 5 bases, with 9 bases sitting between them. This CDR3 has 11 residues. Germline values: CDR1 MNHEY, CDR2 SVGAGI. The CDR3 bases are TGTGCCAGCACAGGTATCCACGAGCAGTACTTC. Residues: CASTGIHEQYF.

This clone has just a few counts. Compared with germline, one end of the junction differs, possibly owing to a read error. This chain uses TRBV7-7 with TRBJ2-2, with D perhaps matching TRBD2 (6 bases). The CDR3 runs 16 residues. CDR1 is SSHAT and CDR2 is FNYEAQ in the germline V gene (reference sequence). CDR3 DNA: TGTGCTAGCAGCTTATTCGCGGGGACGAACACCGGGGAGCTGTTTTTT. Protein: CASSLFAGTNTGELFF.

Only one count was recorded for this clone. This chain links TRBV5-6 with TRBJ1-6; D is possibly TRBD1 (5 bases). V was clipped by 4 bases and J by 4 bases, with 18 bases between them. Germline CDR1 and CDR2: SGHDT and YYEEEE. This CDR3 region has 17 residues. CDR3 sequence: CASSPRGRGNYNSPLHF. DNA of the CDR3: TGTGCCAGCAGCCCCCGGGGCCGAGGAAATTATAATTCACCCCTCCACTTT.

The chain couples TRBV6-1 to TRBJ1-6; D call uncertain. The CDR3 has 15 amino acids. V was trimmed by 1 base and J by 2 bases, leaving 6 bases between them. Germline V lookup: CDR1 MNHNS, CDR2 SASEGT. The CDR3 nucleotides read TGTGCCAGCAGTGAAGTGAGGGCCTATAATTCACCCCTCCACTTT. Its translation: CASSEVRAYNSPLHF.

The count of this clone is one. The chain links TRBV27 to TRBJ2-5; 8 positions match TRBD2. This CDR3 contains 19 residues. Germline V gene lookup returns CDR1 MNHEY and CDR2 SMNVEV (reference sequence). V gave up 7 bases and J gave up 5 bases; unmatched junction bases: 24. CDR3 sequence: CASNPLPGAGDRGRETQYF. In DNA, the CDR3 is TGTGCCAGCAACCCCCTTCCTGGAGCGGGGGACCGTGGCAGGGAGACCCAGTACTTC.

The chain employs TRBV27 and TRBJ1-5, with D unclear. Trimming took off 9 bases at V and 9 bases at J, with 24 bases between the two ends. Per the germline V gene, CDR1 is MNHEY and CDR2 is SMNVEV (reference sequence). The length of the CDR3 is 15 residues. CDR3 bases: TGTGCCAGTTGGCCTCAAGTGCCCCCGGGGATGCCCCAGCATTTT. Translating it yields CASWPQVPPGMPQHF.

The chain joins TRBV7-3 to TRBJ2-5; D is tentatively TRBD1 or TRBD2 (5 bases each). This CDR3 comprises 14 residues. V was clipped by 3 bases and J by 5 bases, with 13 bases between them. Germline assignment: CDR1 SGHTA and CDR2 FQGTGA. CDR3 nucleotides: TGTGCCAGCAGCTTGACTGGCTGGGGGGAGACCCAGTACTTC. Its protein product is CASSLTGWGETQYF.

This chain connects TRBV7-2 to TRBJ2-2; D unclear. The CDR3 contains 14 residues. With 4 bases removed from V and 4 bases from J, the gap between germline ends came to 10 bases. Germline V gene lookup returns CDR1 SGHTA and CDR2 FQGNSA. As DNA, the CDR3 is TGTGCCAGCAGCTACCGGGCCTTCACCGGGGAGCTGTTTTTT. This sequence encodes CASSYRAFTGELFF.

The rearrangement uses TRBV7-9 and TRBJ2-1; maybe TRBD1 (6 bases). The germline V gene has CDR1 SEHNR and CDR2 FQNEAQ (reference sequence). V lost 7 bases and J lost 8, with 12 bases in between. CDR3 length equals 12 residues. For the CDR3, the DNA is TGTGCCAGCAAGGACAGTCACGATGAGCAGTTCTTC. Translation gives CASKDSHDEQFF.

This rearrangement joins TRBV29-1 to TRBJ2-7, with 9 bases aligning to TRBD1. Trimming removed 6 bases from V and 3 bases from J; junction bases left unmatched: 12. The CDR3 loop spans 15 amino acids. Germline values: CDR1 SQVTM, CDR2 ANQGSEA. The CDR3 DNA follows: TGCAGCGTAAAACCTCCGGGACAGGGATGCTACGAGCAGTACTTC. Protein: CSVKPPGQGCYEQYF.

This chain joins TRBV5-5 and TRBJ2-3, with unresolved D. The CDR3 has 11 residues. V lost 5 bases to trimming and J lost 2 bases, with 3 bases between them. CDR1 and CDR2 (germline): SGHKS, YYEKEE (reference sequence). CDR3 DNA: TGTGCCAGCAGTTACACAGATACGCAGTATTTT. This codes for CASSYTDTQYF.

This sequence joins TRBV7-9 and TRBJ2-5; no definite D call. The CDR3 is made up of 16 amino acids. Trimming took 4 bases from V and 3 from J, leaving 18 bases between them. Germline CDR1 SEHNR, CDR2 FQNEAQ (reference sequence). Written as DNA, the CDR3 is TGTGCCAGCAGCTCCCCCCTGGTGTCAGGAGAAGAGACCCAGTACTTC. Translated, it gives CASSSPLVSGEETQYF.

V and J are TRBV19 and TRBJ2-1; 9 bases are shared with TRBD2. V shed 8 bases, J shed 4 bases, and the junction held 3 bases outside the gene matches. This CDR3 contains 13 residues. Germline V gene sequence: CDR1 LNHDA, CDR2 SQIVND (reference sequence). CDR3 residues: CASAGGYYNEQFF. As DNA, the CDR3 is TGTGCCAGTGCGGGGGGGTATTACAATGAGCAGTTCTTC.

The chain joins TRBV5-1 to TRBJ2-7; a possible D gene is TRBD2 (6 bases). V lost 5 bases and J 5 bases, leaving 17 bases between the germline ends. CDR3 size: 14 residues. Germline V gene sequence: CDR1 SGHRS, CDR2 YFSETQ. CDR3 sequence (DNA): TGCGCCAGCAGTCCAGATGGGGGGTTCAACGAGCAGTACTTC. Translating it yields CASSPDGGFNEQYF.

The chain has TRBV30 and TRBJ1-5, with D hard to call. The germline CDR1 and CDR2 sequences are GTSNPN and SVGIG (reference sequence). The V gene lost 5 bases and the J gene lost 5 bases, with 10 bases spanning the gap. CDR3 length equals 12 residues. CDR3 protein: CAWDLGDQPQHF. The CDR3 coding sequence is TGTGCCTGGGACCTTGGGGATCAGCCCCAGCATTTT.